These T cell receptor beta chains were read from a single sample in a study of T cell responses to AZD1222 COVID-19 vaccine. Measured with immunoSEQ multiplex PCR; TCRdb has only the in-frame clones, and not every one. In the table there are approximately 160,000 clones, just under 95% of which are singletons. The specimen was peripheral blood, collected on day 0 of AZD1222 vaccination. These receptors were taken from an adult in good health. Both conserved end residues are part of each CDR3. A D gene is named only where the DNA matches it firmly. Only some rows state a clone size, as once, few, many or a class for expanded clones.

size: .
J: TRBJ1-6
V: TRBV3-1/TRBV3-2
length: 13
D: .
CDR3: CASSLDRNSPLHF
DNA: TGTGCCAGCAGCCTCGACAGAAATTCACCCCTCCACTTT

size: .
J: TRBJ1-2
V: TRBV7-9
length: 15
D: .
CDR3: CASSSLQGVESGYTF
DNA: TGTGCCAGCAGCTCCTTACAGGGCGTAGAATCTGGCTACACCTTC

size: .
J: TRBJ2-5
V: TRBV18
length: 14
D: .
CDR3: CASSPPAGRETQYF
DNA: TGTGCCAGCTCACCACCGGCAGGGCGAGAGACCCAGTACTTC

size: .
J: TRBJ1-2
V: TRBV4-2
length: 13
D: TRBD1
CDR3: CASSQGTGDGYTF
DNA: TGTGCCAGCAGCCAAGGGACAGGGGATGGCTACACCTTC

size: .
J: TRBJ2-3
V: TRBV4-2
length: 15
D: .
CDR3: CASASTGGVGDTQYF
DNA: TGTGCCAGCGCCTCTACCGGTGGGGTTGGAGATACGCAGTATTTT

size: .
J: TRBJ1-1
V: TRBV5-4
length: 13
D: .
CDR3: CASQGRSGAEAFF
DNA: TGTGCCAGCCAGGGACGGTCAGGGGCGGAAGCTTTCTTT

size: .
J: TRBJ1-1
V: TRBV18
length: 15
D: .
CDR3: CASSPGLGMNTEAFF
DNA: TGTGCCAGCTCACCGGGTTTGGGGATGAACACTGAAGCTTTCTTT

size: .
J: TRBJ1-3
V: TRBV4-1
length: 14
D: .
CDR3: CASSQGLAGNTIYF
DNA: TGCGCCAGCAGCCAAGGCCTAGCTGGAAACACCATATATTTT

size: .
J: TRBJ2-6
V: TRBV6-5
length: 13
D: .
CDR3: CASSFWSANVLTF
DNA: TGTGCCAGCAGTTTCTGGTCTGCCAACGTCCTGACTTTC

size: once
J: TRBJ2-1
V: TRBV10-3
length: 16
D: .
CDR3: CAISATPGLVRNEQFF
DNA: TGTGCCATCAGCGCTACCCCGGGACTCGTCCGAAATGAGCAGTTCTTC

size: .
J: TRBJ1-4
V: TRBV28
length: 17
D: .
CDR3: CATHWGGPIGSNEKLFF
DNA: TGTGCCACCCACTGGGGAGGCCCCATTGGGTCGAATGAAAAACTGTTTTTT

size: .
J: TRBJ1-1
V: TRBV2
length: 12
D: .
CDR3: CASSEGYTEAFF
DNA: TGTGCCAGCAGTGAAGGGTACACTGAAGCTTTCTTT

size: .
J: TRBJ1-1
V: TRBV24-1
length: 12
D: .
CDR3: CATSGQNTEAFF
DNA: TGTGCCACCAGTGGACAGAACACTGAAGCTTTCTTT

size: .
J: TRBJ2-5
V: TRBV10-3
length: 13
D: .
CDR3: CAISDTGQETQYF
DNA: TGTGCCATCAGTGATACCGGACAAGAGACCCAGTACTTC

size: .
J: TRBJ2-2
V: TRBV7-3
length: 14
D: .
CDR3: CASRRTANTGELFF
DNA: TGTGCCAGCAGGCGGACCGCGAACACCGGGGAGCTGTTTTTT

size: .
J: TRBJ2-7
V: TRBV20-1
length: 12
D: .
CDR3: CSASTDTTVQYF
DNA: TGCAGTGCTAGTACGGACACCACGGTGCAGTACTTC

size: .
J: TRBJ2-2
V: TRBV24-1
length: 16
D: TRBD1
CDR3: CATGEQGAKVSGELFF
DNA: TGTGCCACCGGAGAACAGGGGGCGAAGGTATCCGGGGAGCTGTTTTTT

size: once
J: TRBJ1-2
V: TRBV6-5
length: 13
D: .
CDR3: CASRRERNYGYTF
DNA: TGTGCCAGCAGGCGGGAGCGTAACTATGGCTACACCTTC

size: .
J: TRBJ1-6
V: TRBV5-6
length: 15
D: .
CDR3: CASSLVGGYNSPLHF
DNA: TGTGCCAGCAGCTTGGTAGGGGGGTATAATTCACCCCTCCACTTT

size: .
J: TRBJ1-2
V: TRBV28
length: 12
D: .
CDR3: CASSLAVGTHTF
DNA: TGTGCCAGCAGTTTGGCGGTGGGGACCCACACCTTC

size: .
J: TRBJ1-1
V: TRBV4-2
length: 15
D: .
CDR3: CASSQDRTDGRVAFF
DNA: TGTGCCAGCAGCCAAGACCGCACAGACGGTAGGGTAGCTTTCTTT

size: .
J: TRBJ1-1
V: TRBV27
length: 16
D: .
CDR3: CASSLWGYGTGAEAFF
DNA: TGTGCCAGCAGTTTATGGGGTTACGGAACGGGCGCTGAAGCTTTCTTT

size: .
J: TRBJ1-5
V: TRBV19
length: 17
D: TRBD1
CDR3: CASSTGQRTYSNQPQHF
DNA: TGTGCCAGTAGTACGGGACAGCGGACGTATAGCAATCAGCCCCAGCATTTT

size: .
J: TRBJ2-5
V: TRBV7-3
length: 18
D: .
CDR3: CASSPGTSIRRYQETQYF
DNA: TGTGCCAGCAGCCCCGGGACCTCAATCCGAAGGTACCAAGAGACCCAGTACTTC

size: .
J: TRBJ1-1
V: TRBV12-5
length: 18
D: TRBD1
CDR3: CASGLTLGQDEGNTEAFF
DNA: TGTGCTAGTGGTTTAACCCTGGGACAGGACGAGGGGAACACTGAAGCTTTCTTT

size: .
J: TRBJ1-5
V: TRBV19
length: 14
D: .
CDR3: CASRDPWGGQPQHF
DNA: TGTGCCAGTAGGGATCCTTGGGGCGGTCAGCCCCAGCATTTT

size: .
J: TRBJ2-6
V: TRBV5-1
length: 15
D: .
CDR3: CASSTRGDGANVLTF
DNA: TGCGCCAGCAGCACCAGGGGGGATGGGGCCAACGTCCTGACTTTC

size: .
J: TRBJ1-1
V: TRBV2
length: 13
D: TRBD1
CDR3: CASEGAANTEAFF
DNA: TGTGCCAGCGAGGGGGCGGCTAACACTGAAGCTTTCTTT

size: .
J: TRBJ2-1
V: TRBV18
length: 15
D: TRBD2
CDR3: CASSPSGGARNEQFF
DNA: TGTGCCAGCTCACCTAGCGGGGGGGCAAGAAATGAGCAGTTCTTC

size: .
J: TRBJ2-3
V: TRBV4-1
length: 14
D: .
CDR3: CASSQDPPTDTQYF
DNA: TGCGCCAGCAGCCAAGACCCCCCCACAGATACGCAGTATTTT

size: .
J: TRBJ2-1
V: TRBV7-9
length: 14
D: .
CDR3: CASSLDWEYNEQFF
DNA: TGTGCCAGCAGCTTAGATTGGGAGTACAATGAGCAGTTCTTC

size: .
J: TRBJ2-1
V: TRBV12-5
length: 14
D: .
CDR3: CASGPPAPTNEQFF
DNA: TGTGCTAGTGGCCCCCCAGCGCCCACCAATGAGCAGTTCTTC

size: .
J: TRBJ2-7
V: TRBV19
length: 15
D: .
CDR3: CASSPIEGLSYEQYF
DNA: TGTGCCAGTAGTCCAATCGAGGGACTTTCCTACGAGCAGTACTTC

size: .
J: TRBJ2-5
V: TRBV6-1
length: 15
D: TRBD2
CDR3: CASSDRAGITETQYF
DNA: TGTGCCAGCAGTGACCGAGCGGGGATCACGGAGACCCAGTACTTC

size: .
J: TRBJ2-1
V: TRBV11-2
length: 16
D: .
CDR3: CASSPAGKSSYNEQFF
DNA: TGTGCCAGCAGCCCCGCCGGGAAGAGCTCCTACAATGAGCAGTTCTTC

size: .
J: TRBJ2-3
V: TRBV24-1
length: 14
D: TRBD2
CDR3: CATSLAGETDTQYF
DNA: TGTGCCACCAGCCTAGCGGGGGAGACAGATACGCAGTATTTT

size: .
J: TRBJ1-3
V: TRBV5-4
length: 14
D: .
CDR3: CASNGDERLDTIYF
DNA: TGTGCCAGCAATGGGGACGAGAGGCTTGACACCATATATTTT

size: .
J: TRBJ1-5
V: TRBV28
length: 17
D: .
CDR3: CASRAPGSYYSNQPQHF
DNA: TGTGCCAGCAGGGCCCCGGGCTCCTACTATAGCAATCAGCCCCAGCATTTT

size: .
J: TRBJ2-1
V: TRBV4-2
length: 17
D: TRBD2
CDR3: CASSQVVSGGTYNEQFF
DNA: TGTGCCAGCAGCCAAGTGGTTAGCGGGGGAACCTACAATGAGCAGTTCTTC

size: .
J: TRBJ1-1
V: TRBV6-5
length: 14
D: TRBD1
CDR3: CASSYRTDRGGVFF
DNA: TGTGCCAGCAGTTACCGCACTGACAGGGGGGGAGTGTTCTTT

size: .
J: TRBJ2-3
V: TRBV12-3/TRBV12-4
length: 13
D: .
CDR3: CASTQTGSDTQYF
DNA: TGTGCCAGCACCCAAACAGGGTCCGATACGCAGTATTTT

size: .
J: TRBJ2-3
V: TRBV6-1
length: 14
D: .
CDR3: CASSEPGLTDTQYF
DNA: TGTGCCAGCAGTGAGCCTGGGTTGACAGATACGCAGTATTTT

size: once
J: TRBJ1-2
V: TRBV6-1
length: 19
D: .
CDR3: CASSAGQASFRTEIYGYTF
DNA: TGTGCCAGCAGTGCAGGCCAGGCCAGTTTTAGGACAGAGATTTATGGCTACACCTTC

size: .
J: TRBJ1-1
V: TRBV27
length: 15
D: .
CDR3: CASSLPGVGADEAFF
DNA: TGTGCCAGCAGTTTACCTGGGGTGGGGGCAGATGAAGCTTTCTTT

size: .
J: TRBJ1-2
V: TRBV11-2
length: 14
D: .
CDR3: CASSLDQTIGGYTF
DNA: TGTGCCAGCAGCTTAGATCAAACTATAGGGGGCTACACCTTC

size: .
J: TRBJ1-2
V: TRBV7-3
length: 13
D: .
CDR3: CASSLSQAEKVTF
DNA: TGTGCCAGCAGCTTAAGTCAGGCCGAAAAGGTCACCTTC

size: .
J: TRBJ2-2
V: TRBV28
length: 15
D: .
CDR3: CASSNPGVGTGELFF
DNA: TGTGCCAGCAGTAATCCGGGAGTCGGTACCGGGGAGCTGTTTTTT

size: .
J: TRBJ1-4
V: TRBV5-1
length: 15
D: TRBD1
CDR3: CASSLHGDSDEKLFF
DNA: TGCGCCAGCAGCTTACATGGGGACAGTGATGAAAAACTGTTTTTT

size: .
J: TRBJ1-3
V: TRBV5-1
length: 15
D: .
CDR3: CASSRTALSGNTIYF
DNA: TGCGCCAGCAGCCGCACAGCTCTATCTGGAAACACCATATATTTT

size: .
J: TRBJ1-6
V: TRBV27
length: 14
D: .
CDR3: CASSLSPRRPPLHF
DNA: TGTGCCAGCAGTTTATCTCCTCGTAGACCACCCCTCCACTTT

size: once
J: TRBJ1-4
V: TRBV19
length: 16
D: .
CDR3: CASSMGPTGVSEKLFF
DNA: TGTGCCAGTAGTATGGGTCCTACGGGAGTTAGTGAAAAACTGTTTTTT

size: .
J: TRBJ1-4
V: TRBV4-2
length: 12
D: .
CDR3: CASSQDRSRLFF
DNA: TGTGCCAGCAGCCAGGACAGATCGAGACTGTTTTTT

size: .
J: TRBJ1-1
V: TRBV18
length: 13
D: .
CDR3: CASSQSTNTEAFF
DNA: TGTGCCAGCTCACAATCGACGAACACTGAAGCTTTCTTT

size: .
J: TRBJ2-5
V: TRBV9
length: 11
D: .
CDR3: CASSDQETQYF
DNA: TGTGCCAGCAGCGACCAAGAGACCCAGTACTTC

size: .
J: TRBJ1-1
V: TRBV7-2
length: 13
D: TRBD1
CDR3: CASSLDLQGKFTF
DNA: TGTGCCAGCAGCTTAGATCTACAGGGGAAGTTTACCTTT

size: .
J: TRBJ1-5
V: TRBV30
length: 15
D: .
CDR3: CAWALMAGGNQPQHF
DNA: TGTGCCTGGGCCCTCATGGCAGGGGGCAATCAGCCCCAGCATTTT

size: .
J: TRBJ1-3
V: TRBV18
length: 15
D: .
CDR3: CASSPGTLSGNTIYF
DNA: TGTGCCAGCTCACCCGGGACCCTCTCTGGAAACACCATATATTTT

size: .
J: TRBJ1-4
V: TRBV2
length: 13
D: .
CDR3: CASITDSFGAVFF
DNA: TGTGCCAGTATAACAGACAGTTTTGGGGCGGTGTTTTTT

size: .
J: TRBJ1-1
V: TRBV4-1
length: 15
D: .
CDR3: CASSQEDGRGTEAFF
DNA: TGCGCCAGCAGCCAGGAGGACGGACGGGGCACTGAAGCTTTCTTT